This T cell receptor beta chain was found in a study of blood T cell repertoires in COVID-19. Using immunoSEQ multiplex PCR, the repertoire was profiled, and TCRdb retains in-frame clones only, with some absent. The data show about 280,000 clones, around 90% seen once. The CDR3 covers 17 residues. Germline V gives CDR1 LGHDT, CDR2 YNNKEL (reference sequence). The ends were cut back, 2 bases at V and 0 bases at J, with 13 bases in the middle. The gene calls are TRBV3-1 (or the pseudogene TRBV3-2) and TRBJ2-2; D might be TRBD1 (5 bases). What was sequenced was peripheral blood. The source of this sequence is a man aged 50-60 years with acute or convalescent COVID-19. CDR3 region: CASSQMGRSANTGELFF. As DNA, the CDR3 is TGTGCCAGCAGCCAAATGGGGCGGTCGGCGAACACCGGGGAGCTGTTTTTT.